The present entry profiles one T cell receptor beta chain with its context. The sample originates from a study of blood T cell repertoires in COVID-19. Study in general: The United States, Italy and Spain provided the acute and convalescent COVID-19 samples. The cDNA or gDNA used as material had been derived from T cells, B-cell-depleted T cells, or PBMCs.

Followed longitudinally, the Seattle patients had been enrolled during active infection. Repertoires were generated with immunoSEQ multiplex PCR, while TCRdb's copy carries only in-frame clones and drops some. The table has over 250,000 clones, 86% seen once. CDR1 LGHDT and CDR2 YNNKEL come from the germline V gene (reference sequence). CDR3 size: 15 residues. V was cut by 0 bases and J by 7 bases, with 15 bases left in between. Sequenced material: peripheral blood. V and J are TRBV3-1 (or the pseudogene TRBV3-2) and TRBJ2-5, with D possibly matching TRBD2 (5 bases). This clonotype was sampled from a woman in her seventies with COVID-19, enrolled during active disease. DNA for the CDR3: TGTGCCAGCAGCCAAGATGCGGCTTCCCGGGGGACCCAGTACTTC. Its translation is CASSQDAASRGTQYF.